This T cell receptor (beta chain) originates from a study of blood T cell repertoires in COVID-19. Study background: Specimens from acute and convalescent COVID-19 originated in the United States, Italy and Spain. T cells, B-cell-depleted T cells, or PBMCs provided the cDNA or gDNA that served as material.

This CDR3 has 18 residues. With 2 bases clipped from V and 4 bases from J, the junction kept 14 bases outside the gene matches. Germline V gene lookup returns CDR1 SGHTA and CDR2 FQGNSA. Measured with immunoSEQ multiplex PCR; TCRdb has only the in-frame clones, and not every one. The sample comprises 120,000 to 150,000 clones, over 65% of which are singletons, and about 15% rests with the top ten. This TCR came from a man aged 50-60 years with acute or convalescent COVID-19. The chain combines TRBV7-2 with TRBJ2-5; the match to TRBD2 covers 9 bases. Material for sequencing was peripheral blood. CDR3 bases: TGTGCCAGCAGCTTAATGGGGCGGGGGGGCTCTAATGGAGAGACCCAGTACTTC. Its protein is CASSLMGRGGSNGETQYF.